These 2 T cell receptor beta chains were all obtained from the same sample, sequenced in a study of T cells in tuberculosis. After thawing and overnight rest, PBMC were stained with GMM-loaded CD1B tetramer, viability dye and anti-CD3 for sorting. The CD1B tetramers carried C32 glucose monomycolate purified from Rhodococcus equi. The repertoire was sequenced with immunoSEQ multiplex PCR; TCRdb's copy has only in-frame clones and lacks some. This sample carries 85,000 to 100,000 clones, approximately 91% of them seen once, and the ten largest clones take 1.9%. The sequencing input was CD1b-GMM tetramer-negative cells sorted from PBMCs. Every receptor here comes from an adult woman with latent tuberculosis.

The chain carries TRBV5-1 and TRBJ2-3, with 12 bases identical to TRBD2. This CDR3 has 17 amino acids. Unmatched junction bases numbered 10, after V lost 3 bases and J lost 5 bases. Per the germline V gene, CDR1 is SGHRS and CDR2 is YFSETQ. The DNA of the CDR3 is TGCGCCAGCAGCTCAGGGGGTGCTAGCGGGGGGGTAGATACGCAGTATTTT. Protein product: CASSSGGASGGVDTQYF.

V and J are TRBV18 and TRBJ2-2; D is ambiguous. The CDR3 has 15 amino acids. From germline, CDR1 is KGHSH and CDR2 LQKENI. Trimming removed 6 bases from V and 5 bases from J, with 16 bases in between. This CDR3 reads CASSQRLGVTGELFF. The CDR3 DNA reads as TGTGCCAGCTCCCAAAGATTGGGCGTGACCGGGGAGCTGTTTTTT.